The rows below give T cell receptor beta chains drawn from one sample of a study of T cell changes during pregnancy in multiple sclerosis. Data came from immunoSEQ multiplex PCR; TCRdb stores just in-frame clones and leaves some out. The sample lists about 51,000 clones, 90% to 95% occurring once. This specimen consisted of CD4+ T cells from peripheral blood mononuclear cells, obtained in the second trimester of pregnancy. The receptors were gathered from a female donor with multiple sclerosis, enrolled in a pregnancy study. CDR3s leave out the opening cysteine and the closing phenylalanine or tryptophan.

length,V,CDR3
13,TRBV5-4,ASSSRGGAGNTIY
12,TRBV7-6,ASSLPGPGGQQF
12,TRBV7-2,ASSLRRGDLEQY
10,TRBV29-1,SGVPGGGEQY
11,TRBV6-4,ASLAGGPETQY
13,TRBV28,ASKGGGARYNEQF
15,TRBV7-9,ASTPAGIGGLGNEQY
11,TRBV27,ASSSGNSYEQY
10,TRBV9,ASSPREETIY
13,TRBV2,ASRVAGGFQETQY
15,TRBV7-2,ASRPSPSGLGTDTQY
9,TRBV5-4,ASSVDREYT
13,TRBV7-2,ASSLFKATNEKLF
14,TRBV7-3,ASSLDTSLGGNTIY
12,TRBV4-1,ASSQFEGLYGYT
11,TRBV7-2,ASKPGGYYEQY
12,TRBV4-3,ASSQGGVPGELF
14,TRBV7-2,ASSLSSGIDSYEQY
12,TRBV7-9,ASSRLGGDQPQH
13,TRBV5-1,ASSLGQGFNYGYT
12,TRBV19,ASSAQGMGTEAF
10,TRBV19,ASSLAVSPLH
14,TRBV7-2,ASSLGQGLAKNIQY
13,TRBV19,ASSIDGQTAGAQY
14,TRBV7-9,ASSLGQGEVADTQY